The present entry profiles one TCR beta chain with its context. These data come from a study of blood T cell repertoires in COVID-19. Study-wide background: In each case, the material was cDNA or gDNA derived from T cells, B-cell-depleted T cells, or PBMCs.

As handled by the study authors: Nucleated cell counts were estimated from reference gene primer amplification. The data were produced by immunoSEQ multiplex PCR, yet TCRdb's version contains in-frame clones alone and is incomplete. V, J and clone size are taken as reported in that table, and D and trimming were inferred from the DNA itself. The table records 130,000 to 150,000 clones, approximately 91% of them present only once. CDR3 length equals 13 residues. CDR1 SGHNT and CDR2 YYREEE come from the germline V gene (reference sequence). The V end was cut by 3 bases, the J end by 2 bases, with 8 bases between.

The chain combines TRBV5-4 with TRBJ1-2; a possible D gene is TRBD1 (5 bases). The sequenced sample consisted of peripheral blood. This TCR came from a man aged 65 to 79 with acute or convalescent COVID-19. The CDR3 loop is CASSWGENYGYTF. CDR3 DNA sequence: TGTGCCAGCAGCTGGGGGGAGAACTATGGCTACACCTTC.